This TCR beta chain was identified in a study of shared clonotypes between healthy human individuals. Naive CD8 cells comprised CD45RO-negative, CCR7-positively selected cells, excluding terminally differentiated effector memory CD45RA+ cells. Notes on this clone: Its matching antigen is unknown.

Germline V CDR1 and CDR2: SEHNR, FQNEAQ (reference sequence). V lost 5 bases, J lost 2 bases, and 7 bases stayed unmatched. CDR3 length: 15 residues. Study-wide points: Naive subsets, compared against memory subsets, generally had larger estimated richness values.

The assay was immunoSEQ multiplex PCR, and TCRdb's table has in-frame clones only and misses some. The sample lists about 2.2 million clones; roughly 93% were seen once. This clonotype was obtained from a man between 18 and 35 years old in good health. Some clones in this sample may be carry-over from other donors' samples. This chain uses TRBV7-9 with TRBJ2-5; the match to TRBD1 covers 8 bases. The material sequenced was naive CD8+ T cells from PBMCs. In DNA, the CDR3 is TGTGCCAGCAGCCCACAAAGGACAGGGCAAGAGACCCAGTACTTC. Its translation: CASSPQRTGQETQYF.